This entry is about one T cell receptor (beta chain). The protocol was immunoSEQ multiplex PCR, while the TCRdb copy is restricted to in-frame clones and leaves out a portion. Altogether over 250,000 clones are present, approximately 83% being singletons, with the ten largest covering 13%. This CDR3 contains 18 residues. Trimming cost V 4 bases and J 7 bases; bases outside gene matches: 13. In germline, CDR1 is SGHRS, CDR2 YFSETQ. The data originate from a study of blood T cell repertoires in COVID-19. This rearrangement joins TRBV5-1 to TRBJ2-1, with 14 bases lining up with TRBD2. This receptor was obtained from a human donor in a cohort sampled during active COVID-19. Sequencing used peripheral blood. CDR3 protein: CASSRGEPGLAGDNEQFF. DNA of the CDR3: TGCGCCAGCAGCAGGGGAGAGCCGGGACTAGCGGGAGATAATGAGCAGTTCTTC. Full variable domain (missing parts from reference TRBV5-1 and TRBJ2-1): KAGVTQTPRYLIKTRGQQVTLSCSPISGHRSVSWYQQTPGQGLQFLFEYFSETQRNKGNFPGRFSGRQFSNSRSEMNVSTLELGDSALYLCASSRGEPGLAGDNEQFFGPGTRLTVL.